These 13 T cell receptor beta chains share one sample of origin, sequenced in a study of radiation and T cells in renal cell carcinoma. Documented treatment: treatment-naive control, cytoreductive nephrectomy. Libraries were prepared by immunoSEQ multiplex PCR; TCRdb keeps only in-frame clonotypes and omits some of them. Of tens of thousands of clones in the sample, over 50% are singletons; the top ten hold roughly 20%. Source: tumor tissue, taken from a patient whose treatment was nephrectomy without radiotherapy. The source of these receptors is a human donor with renal cell carcinoma.

The gene calls are TRBV5-4 and TRBJ1-3; D is undetermined. CDR1 SGHNT and CDR2 YYREEE come from the germline V gene (reference sequence). Trimming cost V 0 bases and J 0 bases, with 13 bases left between them. The CDR3 length is 17 residues. The CDR3 DNA is TGTGCCAGCAGCTTGGCCCCCACCGTGTCCTCTGGAAACACCATATATTTT. Amino acid sequence: CASSLAPTVSSGNTIYF.

This clone has only a few counts. The chain carries TRBV7-2 and TRBJ2-2; 7 nucleotides agree with TRBD1. The junction had 8 bases not matched to a gene; V was cut back by 5 bases and J by 5 bases. Germline CDR1 reads SGHTA; CDR2 reads FQGNSA. This CDR3 spans 15 amino acids. The CDR3 DNA sequence: TGTGCCAGCAGCATCGGGACACAGGGGACCGGGGAGCTGTTTTTT. This gives the protein CASSIGTQGTGELFF.

This chain joins TRBV2 and TRBJ1-1; the D is unclear. Germline CDR1 and CDR2: SNHLY and FYNNEI. The CDR3 is made up of 12 amino acids. With 6 bases removed from V and 5 bases from J, the gap between germline ends came to 10 bases. The CDR3 sequence is CASSPLGTEAFF. The DNA for the CDR3 is TGTGCCAGCAGCCCCCTTGGGACTGAAGCTTTCTTT.

This chain joins TRBV7-2 and TRBJ1-2, with D unresolved. Germline CDR1 reads SGHTA; CDR2 reads FQGNSA. This CDR3 contains 16 residues. Deletions cut 0 bases from V and 4 bases from J, with 15 bases between. The CDR3 is CASSLAIPSSGYGYTF. The CDR3 coding sequence is TGTGCCAGCAGCTTAGCGATACCGTCTAGCGGCTATGGCTACACCTTC.

The gene calls are TRBV11-2 and TRBJ2-7; the match to TRBD1 covers 8 bases. The V gene's germline CDR1 is SGHAT and CDR2 FQNNGV. J was trimmed by 5 bases and V by 5 bases; bases with no gene match: 5. There are 13 residues in the CDR3. The DNA for the CDR3 is TGTGCCAGCAGCCTCGGACAGGGCCACGAGCAGTACTTC. Translating it yields CASSLGQGHEQYF. The full variable domain, in which reference TRBV11-2 and TRBJ2-7 provide the parts outside the CDR3, is EAGVAQSPRYKIIEKRQSVAFWCNPISGHATLYWYQQILGQGPKLLIQFQNNGVVDDSQLPKDRFSAERLKGVDSTLKIQPAKLEDSAVYLCASSLGQGHEQYFGPGTRLTVT.

This clone was recorded once. This rearrangement joins TRBV10-3 to TRBJ1-2, with no clear D. CDR3 size: 13 residues. Germline V gene data show CDR1 as ENHRY and CDR2 as SYGVKD. Trimming removed 0 bases from V and 4 bases from J, with 6 bases in between. The CDR3 here is CAISESRSYGYTF. The CDR3 bases are TGTGCCATCAGTGAGTCGAGGAGCTATGGCTACACCTTC.

The gene calls are TRBV7-7 and TRBJ2-7; the match to TRBD1 covers 7 bases. The CDR3 consists of 15 residues. The germline V gene encodes CDR1 SSHAT and CDR2 FNYEAQ (reference sequence). V was clipped by 4 bases and J by 5 bases; unmatched bases: 11. CDR3 bases: TGTGCCAGCAGCTCGGGACAGCCTGGGATTGACGAGCAGTACTTC. It yields the protein CASSSGQPGIDEQYF. Filled out from reference TRBV7-7 and TRBJ2-7, the complete variable domain reads GAGVSQSPRYKVTKRGQDVTLRCDPISSHATLYWYQQALGQGPEFLTYFNYEAQPDKSGLPSDRFSAERPEGSISTLTIQRTEQRDSAMYRCASSSGQPGIDEQYFGPGTRLTVT.

The chain carries TRBV13 and TRBJ2-7; 7 nucleotides line up with TRBD1. The V gene end was trimmed by 1 base and the J gene end by 5 bases; junction bases not matched to a gene: 2. The CDR3 extends over 13 amino acids. Per germline, CDR1 PRHDT and CDR2 FYEKMQ (reference sequence). CDR3 sequence (DNA): TGTGCCAGCAGCTTAGAGGGGGCTCACGAGCAGTACTTC. This translates into CASSLEGAHEQYF.

This chain connects TRBV15 to TRBJ2-7, with TRBD1 matching 8 bases. Germline CDR1 reads LNHNV; CDR2 reads YYDKDF (reference sequence). CDR3 size: 14 residues. V shed 7 bases, J shed 4 bases, and the junction held 9 bases outside the gene matches. The CDR3 protein is CATTDGRGQYEQYF. The CDR3 nucleotides are TGTGCCACCACCGATGGCAGGGGGCAGTACGAGCAGTACTTC.

The genes are TRBV5-1 and TRBJ2-5, with 9 bases fitting TRBD2. The germline V gene has CDR1 SGHRS and CDR2 YFSETQ. After removal of 0 bases from V and 2 bases from J, the junction contained 5 bases not matched to a gene. CDR3 length: 16 residues. Here the CDR3 DNA reads TGCGCCAGCAGCTTGGCGGCGGGGGGGAGGCAAGAGACCCAGTACTTC. Translated, it gives CASSLAAGGRQETQYF.

J is TRBJ1-2 and V is TRBV27, with unresolved D. Trimming took 2 bases from V and 4 from J, leaving 11 bases between them. The length of the CDR3 is 14 residues. Germline CDR1 and CDR2: MNHEY and SMNVEV (reference sequence). Here the CDR3 DNA reads TGTGCCAGCAGTTTACTAGCCGACGGCTATGGCTACACCTTC. This codes for CASSLLADGYGYTF.

V gene TRBV7-8 combines with J gene TRBJ2-3, with TRBD2 matching 10 bases. CDR1 and CDR2 (germline): SGHVS, FQNEAQ. The CDR3 contains 17 residues. V dropped 2 bases and J dropped 3; count of bases not matched to a gene: 8. In nucleotides, the CDR3 is TGTGCCAGCAGCTTATGGCCAGCGGGGGGGGCGACAGATACGCAGTATTTT. Translating gives CASSLWPAGGATDTQYF.

The J gene is TRBJ2-7, the V gene TRBV4-2; TRBD2 matches at 8 bases. This CDR3 spans 15 amino acids. CDR1 LGHNA and CDR2 YNFKEQ come from the germline V gene. Trimming took 4 bases from V and 1 from J; bases not matched to a gene: 6. The CDR3 coding sequence is TGTGCCAGCAGCCCAACGGGGGGGGGTTCCTACGAGCAGTACTTC. Its translation is CASSPTGGGSYEQYF.